These 13 T cell receptor beta chains share one sample of origin, sequenced in a study of blood T cell repertoires in COVID-19. Using immunoSEQ multiplex PCR, the repertoire was profiled, and TCRdb retains in-frame clones only, with some absent. The sample lists 150,000 to 200,000 clones, about four fifths occurring once. The sequencing input was peripheral blood. The origin of the receptors is a woman aged 70-85 years with COVID-19, enrolled during active disease.

This clone occurred once. The chain uses TRBV9 and TRBJ2-5, with 7 bases identical to TRBD2. The trim removed 8 bases at V and 10 bases at J, leaving 14 bases unmatched. The CDR3 consists of 13 residues. Per germline, CDR1 SGDLS and CDR2 YYNGEE. CDR3 nucleotide sequence: TGTGCCAGTTCGACTAGCAGGCAATCGAGCCAGTACTTC. It is translated as CASSTSRQSSQYF.

J is TRBJ2-7 and V is TRBV5-1, with TRBD2 matching over 12 bases. The CDR3 length is 15 residues. V trimming: 3 bases; J trimming: 3 bases; junction bases outside the gene matches: 4. From germline, CDR1 is SGHRS and CDR2 YFSETQ. The CDR3 sequence is CASSWGLAGGYEQYF. The DNA for the CDR3 is TGCGCCAGCAGCTGGGGACTAGCGGGCGGCTACGAGCAGTACTTC.

J is TRBJ1-2 and V is TRBV19, with D maybe TRBD1 (5 bases). In germline, CDR1 is LNHDA, CDR2 SQIVND (reference sequence). This CDR3 is built from 12 residues. Trimming took 3 bases from V and 6 from J, leaving 8 bases between them. The CDR3 coding sequence is TGTGCCAGTAGTATCACGGGGGATGGCTACACCTTC. This encodes CASSITGDGYTF.

The chain carries TRBV28 and TRBJ1-6; TRBD1 matches 8 bases. Germline trimming cut 3 bases from V and 9 bases from J; bases unmatched to any gene: 10. Germline lookup yields CDR1 MDHEN and CDR2 SYDVKM. This CDR3 is 16 amino acids long. Written as DNA, the CDR3 is TGTGCCAGCAGTTTCCCACAGGGGGGATTTACTTCACCCCTCCACTTT. Protein sequence: CASSFPQGGFTSPLHF.

This clone occurred a few times. V gene TRBV7-2 combines with J gene TRBJ2-1; D gene unclear. The V gene lost 5 bases and the J gene lost 0 bases, with 14 bases spanning the gap. CDR1 and CDR2 from the germline V gene are SGHTA and FQGNSA. This CDR3 spans 16 amino acids. CDR3 protein: CASSLLPSSSYNEQFF. Written as DNA, the CDR3 is TGTGCCAGCAGCCTCCTACCGTCGAGCTCCTACAATGAGCAGTTCTTC. Using reference TRBV7-2 and TRBJ2-1 for the parts outside the CDR3, the full variable domain is GAGVSQSPSNKVTEKGKDVELRCDPISGHTALYWYRQSLGQGLEFLIYFQGNSAPDKSGLPSDRFSAERTGGSVSTLTIQRTQQEDSAVYLCASSLLPSSSYNEQFFGPGTRLTVL.

V and J are TRBV28 and TRBJ2-7; D is undetermined. Germline-derived CDR1 and CDR2 are MDHEN and SYDVKM. The CDR3 loop spans 13 amino acids. Trimming left V 8 bases short and J 1 base short, with 12 bases between. In nucleotides, the CDR3 is TGTGCCAGCGTCTTATCGGGTTCCTACGAGCAGTACTTC. It encodes CASVLSGSYEQYF.

This chain joins TRBV28 and TRBJ1-4; possible D gene TRBD1, 5 bases. Germline V lookup: CDR1 MDHEN, CDR2 SYDVKM. The CDR3 sequence is 14 residues long. V was shortened by 7 bases and J by 7 bases, with 16 bases between the two germline ends. CDR3: CASTSREGTEKLFF. The CDR3 DNA follows: TGTGCCAGCACCTCGCGGGAGGGGACTGAAAAACTGTTTTTT.

This clone was counted a few times. The chain employs TRBV7-2 and TRBJ2-7; a weak D match, TRBD1 (6 bases). Germline V gene data show CDR1 as SGHTA and CDR2 as FQGNSA. This CDR3 comprises 14 residues. V dropped 7 bases and J dropped 0 bases, with 13 bases sitting between them. The CDR3 here is CASNPGTSSYEQYF. CDR3 bases: TGTGCCAGCAACCCCGGGACATCCTCCTACGAGCAGTACTTC.

This clone appeared once. The chain links TRBV5-1 to TRBJ2-1; 11 bases line up with TRBD2. The ends lost 6 bases at V and 7 bases at J; junction bases unmatched: 9. CDR3 length: 15 residues. Per the germline V gene, CDR1 is SGHRS and CDR2 is YFSETQ. Here the CDR3 reads CASNYLAGGRNEQFF. The CDR3, as DNA: TGCGCCAGCAACTATCTAGCGGGAGGAAGAAATGAGCAGTTCTTC.

The table lists this clone with a count of one. This chain uses TRBV7-2 with TRBJ1-5, with 7 nucleotides matching TRBD1. The V gene's germline CDR1 is SGHTA and CDR2 FQGNSA. The CDR3 is made up of 16 amino acids. J lost 4 bases, V lost 0 bases, and 6 bases had no gene match. CDR3 DNA sequence: TGTGCCAGCAGCTTAGCGTGGGACAGACCTAATCAGCCCCAGCATTTT. As protein: CASSLAWDRPNQPQHF.

The J gene is TRBJ1-4, the V gene TRBV19; 10 nucleotides agree with TRBD1. The length of the CDR3 is 12 residues. The ends lost 8 bases at V and 7 bases at J; junction bases unmatched: 1. Germline V gene data show CDR1 as LNHDA and CDR2 as SQIVND (reference sequence). The CDR3 bases are TGTGCCAGTGGGACAGGGGTTGAAAAACTGTTTTTT. Translated: CASGTGVEKLFF.

V is TRBV6-5 and J is TRBJ2-3, with a possible D match to TRBD1 (7 bases). There are 14 residues in the CDR3. The germline gives CDR1 MNHEY, CDR2 SVGAGI. V was trimmed by 6 bases and J by 4 bases, leaving 14 bases between them. The CDR3 protein is CASRRGGGPDTQYF. In nucleotides, the CDR3 is TGTGCCAGCAGACGAGGAGGGGGCCCAGATACGCAGTATTTT.

The V call is TRBV11-2, the J call TRBJ1-1, with D unresolved. Germline V CDR1 and CDR2: SGHAT, FQNNGV. The CDR3 has 13 residues. Trimming pared 5 bases from V and 0 bases from J, leaving 7 bases between. This chain's CDR3 is CASSLIMNTEAFF. The CDR3 coding sequence is TGTGCCAGCAGCCTAATAATGAACACTGAAGCTTTCTTT. Together with reference TRBV11-2 and TRBJ1-1, the CDR3 gives the full variable domain: EAGVAQSPRYKIIEKRQSVAFWCNPISGHATLYWYQQILGQGPKLLIQFQNNGVVDDSQLPKDRFSAERLKGVDSTLKIQPAKLEDSAVYLCASSLIMNTEAFFGQGTRLTVV.